A selection of T cell receptor beta chains follows, all from one sample in a study of vaccination and CD4 T cells after COVID-19. No antigen is known for these receptors. TCRdb processed the PCR reads anew with MiXCR; each CDR3 protein has one entry. Of 7,000 to 10,000 distinct CDR3 sequences in the sample, around 29% were seen once. Source material: CD4+ T cells from blood, cultured in vitro. The receptors were gathered from a human donor in good health. Each CDR3 is given with its conserved first and last residue.

cdr3_length	v_call	j_call	cdr3_aa
14	TRBV3-1	TRBJ1-1	CASSQAWGGTEAFF
14	TRBV7-9	TRBJ2-2	CASSLRENTGELFF
16	TRBV5-1	TRBJ2-5	CASSLVASLGQETQYF
13	TRBV12-3/TRBV12-4	TRBJ1-1	CASSLGWGSEAFF
17	TRBV1	TRBJ1-3	CTSSQEGSTNSGNTIYF
13	TRBV20-1	TRBJ1-6	CSARPFENSPLHF
14	TRBV10-3	TRBJ2-1	CAINDRGKDNEQFF
14	TRBV6-1	TRBJ1-2	CASSERGSEYGYTF
13	TRBV7-6	TRBJ1-1	CASSLEQNTEAFF
15	TRBV20-1	TRBJ1-3	CSAIKDRDSGNTIYF
14	TRBV11-2	TRBJ2-7	CASSLVLGSYEQYF
15	TRBV20-1	TRBJ1-2	CSATERGRGVSGYTF
16	TRBV5-6	TRBJ1-5	CASRWGGPSSNQPQHF
16	TRBV6-1	TRBJ2-2	CASTRQRGGNTGELFF
13	TRBV18	TRBJ1-6	CASSPPNESPLHF
15	TRBV11-2	TRBJ1-2	CASSLGRDRIGGYTF
14	TRBV7-9	TRBJ2-7	CASSSIPRLYEQYF
14	TRBV30	TRBJ2-5	CARSVWRGQETQYF
14	TRBV6-1	TRBJ1-4	CASSQTGGDEKLFF
14	TRBV2	TRBJ1-6	CASRDAQYNSPLHF
17	TRBV5-1	TRBJ2-3	CASSSTMGQGGTDTQYF
17	TRBV28	TRBJ2-6	CASSLPGALSGANVLTF
14	TRBV12-3/TRBV12-4	TRBJ2-7	CASSESVVSYEQYF
14	TRBV10-3	TRBJ2-5	CAISSGGAAETQYF
12	TRBV5-1	TRBJ2-5	CASRSTGETQYF
15	TRBV4-1	TRBJ1-5	CASSPGGIGNQPQHF
15	TRBV6-5	TRBJ1-3	CASSYSDSSGNTIYF
15	TRBV19	TRBJ2-2	CASSWTSVNTGELFF
12	TRBV20-1	TRBJ1-5	CSAKMGQQPQHF
15	TRBV7-2	TRBJ1-4	CASSSSWGDEGKLFF
13	TRBV6-1	TRBJ1-2	CASRTQGINGYTF
16	TRBV6-4	TRBJ1-6	CASSVEGRLDNSPLHF
16	TRBV25-1	TRBJ1-2	CASTPPGTGGNYGYTF
16	TRBV6-5	TRBJ2-2	CASSYSSGVNTGELFF
15	TRBV11-2	TRBJ2-5	CASSLGQGRKETQYF
13	TRBV9	TRBJ1-2	CASSRDSNYGHTF
15	TRBV5-1	TRBJ1-3	CASSLTGTSGNTIYF
11	TRBV20-1	TRBJ1-3	CSAREGNTIYF
14	TRBV20-1	TRBJ1-2	CSARDTGGDYGYTF
15	TRBV6-1	TRBJ1-3	CASSEATGTGNTIYF
14	TRBV7-8	TRBJ1-3	CASSEGTSGNTIYF
13	TRBV10-3	TRBJ1-2	CAISLEGDDGYTF
15	TRBV12-3/TRBV12-4	TRBJ2-5	CASSFSAGGGETQYF
14	TRBV29-1	TRBJ2-3	CSVGGTGVSDTQYF
15	TRBV5-1	TRBJ1-1	CASSQIPGTGNEAFF
16	TRBV6-1	TRBJ1-5	CASSQWADRGDQPQHF
15	TRBV5-1	TRBJ1-1	CASSFLDRLNTEAFF
17	TRBV19	TRBJ2-2	CASSPRGGGIHAGELFF
13	TRBV12-3/TRBV12-4	TRBJ1-2	CASRPSGNYGYTF
13	TRBV5-6	TRBJ2-3	CASTRLGGGAKYF
12	TRBV2	TRBJ1-1	CASSLDGRSAFF
15	TRBV20-1	TRBJ1-5	CSARGHLGLNQPQHF
11	TRBV12-3/TRBV12-4	TRBJ1-2	CATSDPYGYTF
13	TRBV7-8	TRBJ1-5	CASSLEQPQPQHF